These T cell receptor beta chains were read from a single sample in a study of blood T cell repertoires in COVID-19. Clones were read by immunoSEQ multiplex PCR, and TCRdb kept only the in-frame ones, dropping some. The sample lists 110,000 or so clones, about three quarters occurring once. The sample taken for sequencing was peripheral blood. The receptors stem from a woman aged 40 to 50 with acute or convalescent COVID-19. CDR3s include the opening cysteine and the closing phenylalanine or tryptophan. Each record gives: clone size, V gene, J gene, D gene, CDR3 DNA, CDR3 protein. The D gene is left open where the match is weak. The size entry is marked missing in some rows and otherwise reads once, few, many or a size class.

size: once; V: TRBV2; J: TRBJ2-3; D: TRBD1; DNA: TGTGCCAGCAGTACCCGGACAGGGGGGACAGATACGCAGTATTTT; CDR3: CASSTRTGGTDTQYF
size: -; V: TRBV27; J: TRBJ2-2; D: -; DNA: TGTGCCAGCAGTCCCAGGGTTCCCGGCGGGGAGCTGTTTTTT; CDR3: CASSPRVPGGELFF
size: few; V: TRBV19; J: TRBJ2-1; D: TRBD2; DNA: TGTGCCAGTAGTATCCTAGCGGGGACTAACAATGAGCAGTTCTTC; CDR3: CASSILAGTNNEQFF
size: -; V: TRBV19; J: TRBJ2-1; D: -; DNA: TGTGCCAGTAGTTCAACAGGTTACAATGAGCAGTTCTTC; CDR3: CASSSTGYNEQFF
size: -; V: TRBV6-2/TRBV6-3; J: TRBJ2-3; D: TRBD2; DNA: TGTGCCAGCAGTTACCGTCTAGCGGGGGTCCCAGACCTCACAGATACGCAGTATTTT; CDR3: CASSYRLAGVPDLTDTQYF
size: -; V: TRBV6-5; J: TRBJ2-5; D: -; DNA: TGTGCCAGCAGTTACTACAGGGCAGAGACCCAGTACTTC; CDR3: CASSYYRAETQYF
size: -; V: TRBV2; J: TRBJ2-3; D: TRBD2; DNA: TGTGCCGACTCCTTCCAGGGACTAGCGGGGGATGATACGCAGTATTTT; CDR3: CADSFQGLAGDDTQYF
size: -; V: TRBV5-5; J: TRBJ1-1; D: -; DNA: TGTGCCAGCAGCTGGGGTGAGGGAAGCACTGAAGCTTTCTTT; CDR3: CASSWGEGSTEAFF
size: -; V: TRBV19; J: TRBJ2-3; D: -; DNA: TGTGCCAGTAGTACCCCCGGAGATACGCAGTATTTT; CDR3: CASSTPGDTQYF
size: few; V: TRBV13; J: TRBJ1-6; D: TRBD1; DNA: TGTGCCAGCAGCTTAGGGGTGGACAGGGTTATCAATTCACCCCTCCACTTT; CDR3: CASSLGVDRVINSPLHF
size: -; V: TRBV5-5; J: TRBJ2-1; D: -; DNA: TGTGCCAGCAGCTTGAGGACCGGGAACTACAATGAGCAGTTCTTC; CDR3: CASSLRTGNYNEQFF
size: few; V: TRBV4-1; J: TRBJ1-2; D: -; DNA: TGCGCCAGCAGCCCAGGGGCGCCTCCATCCTATGGCTACACCTTC; CDR3: CASSPGAPPSYGYTF
size: -; V: TRBV3-1/TRBV3-2; J: TRBJ2-2; D: -; DNA: TGTGCCAGCAGCCAAGGGGTAGCAAACACCGGGGAGCTGTTTTTT; CDR3: CASSQGVANTGELFF
size: once; V: TRBV6-5; J: TRBJ2-3; D: -; DNA: TGTGCCAGCAAACCGGGATTTAGGGCAGATACGCAGTATTTT; CDR3: CASKPGFRADTQYF
size: -; V: TRBV6-1; J: TRBJ1-3; D: -; DNA: TGTGCCAGCAGTGCCCCCGCCGGGACACCATTCGCTCTGGGAAACACCATATATTTT; CDR3: CASSAPAGTPFALGNTIYF
size: -; V: TRBV19; J: TRBJ2-7; D: -; DNA: TGTGCCAGTAGTAACCGGGGTTCTCAAGAGCAGTACTTC; CDR3: CASSNRGSQEQYF
size: -; V: TRBV29-1; J: TRBJ2-1; D: TRBD1; DNA: TGCAGCGTTGCGGAGACAGGGGGTTATGAGCAGTTCTTC; CDR3: CSVAETGGYEQFF
size: -; V: TRBV9; J: TRBJ1-4; D: TRBD1; DNA: TGTGCCAGCAGCGTAACCCCAGGGGGAGCTAATGAAAAACTGTTTTTT; CDR3: CASSVTPGGANEKLFF
size: once; V: TRBV19; J: TRBJ2-7; D: TRBD1; DNA: TGTGCCAGTAGTGAAAGACAGGGGGCAACCTACGAGCAGTACTTC; CDR3: CASSERQGATYEQYF
size: -; V: TRBV19; J: TRBJ2-1; D: -; DNA: TGTGCCAGTAGTATAGGGACATACAATGAGCAGTTCTTC; CDR3: CASSIGTYNEQFF
size: -; V: TRBV5-6; J: TRBJ2-5; D: -; DNA: TGTGCCAGCACCGACCAAGAGACCCAGTACTTC; CDR3: CASTDQETQYF